These 25 T cell receptor beta chains originate from one sample sequenced in a study of OX40 agonist ivuxolimab in advanced cancers. Generated by immunoSEQ multiplex PCR, the TCRdb table keeps only in-frame clones and is missing some. The sample shows some 70,000 clones, approximately 91% of them seen only once. The sequenced sample was CD4+ or CD8+ T cells sorted from blood, obtained in a trial of the OX40 agonist ivuxolimab. These receptors all stem from an adult with an advanced solid tumor such as melanoma, head and neck, liver or kidney cancer.

CDR3 nucleotide sequence: TGCGCCAGCAGCTTGGTGGGACAGGGGGCTCAAGAGACCCAGTACTTC. It specifies CASSLVGQGAQETQYF. The rearrangement joins TRBV5-1 to TRBJ2-5; TRBD1 matches 12 bases. The germline gives CDR1 SGHRS, CDR2 YFSETQ. The CDR3 extends over 16 amino acids. V was clipped by 0 bases and J by 2 bases; unmatched bases: 2.

The J gene is TRBJ2-3, the V gene TRBV10-3, with D unclear. The CDR3 contains 12 residues. V was trimmed by 7 bases and J by 2 bases, leaving 7 bases between them. Looked up from germline, CDR1 is ENHRY and CDR2 is SYGVKD. The CDR3 sequence is CAINGDTDTQYF. CDR3 coding DNA: TGTGCCATCAATGGTGACACAGATACGCAGTATTTT.

The rearrangement links TRBV7-2 to TRBJ2-7, with D perhaps TRBD2 (7 bases). V was shortened by 8 bases and J by 6 bases, with 14 bases between the two germline ends. Per the germline V gene, CDR1 is SGHTA and CDR2 is FQGNSA. The CDR3 length is 12 residues. CDR3 in DNA: TGTGCCAGCGGCAGGGGAGGGGGCGAGCAGTACTTC. It encodes CASGRGGGEQYF.

The V call is TRBV2, the J call TRBJ1-2; D unclear. There are 12 residues in the CDR3. Looked up from germline, CDR1 is SNHLY and CDR2 is FYNNEI. V lost 3 bases, J lost 8 bases, and 10 bases lay in between. The DNA for the CDR3 is TGTGCCAGCAGTGATGGCTTGAGGGGCTACACCTTC. Translated, it gives CASSDGLRGYTF.

This chain links TRBV11-2 with TRBJ2-7; D may be TRBD2 (5 bases). Germline V gene sequence: CDR1 SGHAT, CDR2 FQNNGV. The CDR3 extends over 14 amino acids. Trimming took off 5 bases at V and 0 bases at J, with 11 bases between the two ends. CDR3 sequence: CASSTARDSYEQYF. The CDR3 DNA reads as TGTGCCAGCAGCACAGCACGGGACTCCTACGAGCAGTACTTC.

The chain employs TRBV9 and TRBJ1-3; D unclear. Germline CDR1 is SGDLS and CDR2 is YYNGEE. There are 13 residues in the CDR3. The ends were cut back, 1 base at V and 13 bases at J, with 15 bases in the middle. The CDR3 DNA reads TGTGCCAGCAGCGTATGGGGTGAAGGGAGGATATATTTT. Translation: CASSVWGEGRIYF.

The J gene is TRBJ2-7, the V gene TRBV5-4; no firm D call. V was pared by 4 bases and J by 3 bases, with 14 bases between. CDR3 size: 14 residues. Germline CDR1 reads SGHNT; CDR2 reads YYREEE (reference sequence). The CDR3 protein is CASSAWVPRYEQYF. CDR3 DNA: TGTGCCAGCAGCGCCTGGGTCCCTCGCTACGAGCAGTACTTC.

J is TRBJ2-2 and V is TRBV10-3; D remains unclear. The CDR3 spans 13 residues. Per the germline V gene, CDR1 is ENHRY and CDR2 is SYGVKD. Trimming pared 0 bases from V and 5 bases from J, leaving 4 bases between. The CDR3 loop is CAISESETGELFF. CDR3 nucleotides: TGTGCCATCAGTGAGTCGGAAACCGGGGAGCTGTTTTTT.

The chain uses TRBV19 and TRBJ1-2, with D uncertain. The V gene lost 8 bases and the J gene lost 4 bases, with 20 bases spanning the gap. CDR3 length: 15 amino acids. CDR1 is LNHDA and CDR2 is SQIVND in the germline V gene (reference sequence). CDR3 residues: CASSRAKAAAYGYTF. Here the CDR3 DNA reads TGTGCCAGTTCCCGTGCAAAAGCAGCTGCCTATGGCTACACCTTC.

V and J are TRBV6-1 and TRBJ1-2, with a tentative D call TRBD1 (6 bases). V lost 6 bases to trimming and J lost 3 bases, with 11 bases between them. This CDR3 is 13 amino acids long. The germline V gene encodes CDR1 MNHNS and CDR2 SASEGT. CDR3 sequence (DNA): TGTGCCAGCAGGGTTACAGGGTACTATGGCTACACCTTC. Translated: CASRVTGYYGYTF.

The chain couples TRBV19 to TRBJ2-5, with 15 bases identical to TRBD2. V was clipped by 3 bases and J by 4 bases; unmatched bases: 0. This CDR3 is built from 15 residues. Germline values: CDR1 LNHDA, CDR2 SQIVND (reference sequence). The chain's CDR3 is CASSMGLAGGETQYF. In DNA form, the CDR3 reads TGTGCCAGTAGTATGGGACTAGCGGGGGGAGAGACCCAGTACTTC.

The V and J genes are TRBV5-1 and TRBJ2-7; D is uncertain. The germline V gene has CDR1 SGHRS and CDR2 YFSETQ. V was trimmed by 0 bases and J by 2 bases, leaving 6 bases between them. The CDR3 is made up of 13 amino acids. CDR3 in amino acids: CASSLVQPYEQYF. CDR3 nucleotide sequence: TGCGCCAGCAGCTTGGTACAGCCCTACGAGCAGTACTTC.

This clone was seen once. The chain has TRBV27 and TRBJ1-5; 7 bases line up with TRBD1. The germline CDR1 and CDR2 sequences are MNHEY and SMNVEV (reference sequence). The CDR3 consists of 18 residues. Losses at the gene ends were 5 bases for V and 0 bases for J; bases not matched to a gene: 13. The CDR3: CASSLYQGGTDSNQPQHF. DNA of the CDR3: TGTGCCAGCAGTCTATACCAGGGAGGGACAGATAGCAATCAGCCCCAGCATTTT.

The chain combines TRBV9 with TRBJ2-7; D might be TRBD1 (5 bases). The CDR3 is 11 amino acids. V was shortened by 6 bases and J by 6 bases, with 10 bases between the two germline ends. Germline V gene data show CDR1 as SGDLS and CDR2 as YYNGEE. Here the CDR3 DNA reads TGTGCCAGCACAAACAGGTCCGAGCAGTACTTC. Residues: CASTNRSEQYF.

This clone has just a few counts. V and J are TRBV6-6 and TRBJ1-2, with 8 bases fitting TRBD1. CDR3 size: 13 residues. From germline, CDR1 is MNHNY and CDR2 SVGAGI (reference sequence). V shed 6 bases, J shed 4 bases, and the junction held 4 bases outside the gene matches. The CDR3 here is CASSRQGSYGYTF. CDR3 nucleotide sequence: TGTGCCAGCAGCCGACAGGGGAGCTATGGCTACACCTTC.

The V call is TRBV6-6, the J call TRBJ2-3; TRBD2 is a possible D gene (6 bases). Between the trimmed V and J ends, which lost 6 bases and 5 bases, there was a span of 12 bases. The V gene's germline CDR1 is MNHNY and CDR2 SVGAGI (reference sequence). The CDR3 covers 13 residues. The chain's CDR3 is CASRQTGEDTQYF. In nucleotides, the CDR3 is TGTGCCAGCAGACAGACGGGGGAAGATACGCAGTATTTT.

This CDR3 is CASSQLTVTGDGDTQYF. CDR3 nucleotides: TGTGCCAGCAGTCAACTTACGGTCACCGGCGATGGGGATACGCAGTATTTT. The chain is built from TRBV11-3 and TRBJ2-3; D unclear. CDR1 and CDR2 (germline): SGHNT, YENEEA. Trimming removed 6 bases from V and 6 bases from J, with 25 bases in between. The CDR3 covers 17 residues. Complete variable domain (other parts from reference TRBV11-3 and TRBJ2-3): EAGVVQSPRYKIIEKKQPVAFWCNPISGHNTLYWYLQNLGQGPELLIRYENEEAVDDSQLPKDRFSAERLKGVDSTLKIQPAELGDSAVYLCASSQLTVTGDGDTQYFGPGTRLTVL.

The sample holds one count of this clone. V and J are TRBV10-3 and TRBJ2-2, with D perhaps TRBD1 (5 bases). V lost 3 bases and J 6 bases, leaving 17 bases between the germline ends. Germline assignment: CDR1 ENHRY and CDR2 SYGVKD. The CDR3 length is 16 residues. The DNA of the CDR3 is TGTGCCATCAGTGAAGTCCAGGGAATTAAGGCCGGGGAGCTGTTTTTT. This translates into CAISEVQGIKAGELFF.

The DNA for the CDR3 is TGCGCCAGCAGTGGGATCAATCAGCCCCAGCATTTT. This codes for CASSGINQPQHF. The chain couples TRBV10-2 to TRBJ1-5; D not certain. Germline V gene sequence: CDR1 WSHSY, CDR2 SAAADI. The length of the CDR3 is 12 residues. V lost 4 bases and J 3 bases, leaving 4 bases between the germline ends.

The rearrangement links TRBV7-9 to TRBJ1-1, with D maybe TRBD1 (5 bases). The CDR3 length is 15 residues. CDR1 is SEHNR, CDR2 FQNEAQ, per germline (reference sequence). The V and J ends lost 7 bases and 1 base respectively, with 16 bases between them. This chain's CDR3 is CASTGPGFRNTEAFF. The DNA of the CDR3 is TGTGCCAGCACGGGGCCCGGGTTCCGGAACACTGAAGCTTTCTTT. Full variable domain (outside the CDR3, taken from reference TRBV7-9 and TRBJ1-1): DTGVSQNPRHKITKRGQNVTFRCDPISEHNRLYWYRQTLGQGPEFLTYFQNEAQLEKSRLLSDRFSAERPKGSFSTLEIQRTEQGDSAMYLCASTGPGFRNTEAFFGQGTRLTVV.

In its sample, this clone was seen once. This chain connects TRBV9 to TRBJ1-2; D unclear. Germline assignment: CDR1 SGDLS and CDR2 YYNGEE. This CDR3 comprises 13 residues. With 4 bases removed from V and 7 bases from J, the gap between germline ends came to 14 bases. CDR3 sequence reads: CASSPSQVGGYTF. The CDR3 region has the DNA TGTGCCAGCAGCCCCTCCCAGGTTGGTGGCTACACCTTC.

This clone appeared once. V is TRBV7-2 and J is TRBJ1-2; no definite D call. Germline CDR1 SGHTA, CDR2 FQGNSA. This CDR3 is built from 13 residues. V was trimmed by 1 base and J by 8 bases, leaving 11 bases between them. As DNA, the CDR3 is TGTGCCAGCAGCTTAGAGGCGGGGTGGGGCTACACCTTC. Amino acid sequence: CASSLEAGWGYTF.

This chain links TRBV28 with TRBJ2-1; 13 bases map to TRBD2. Germline V CDR1 and CDR2: MDHEN, SYDVKM. The J segment lost 3 bases and the V segment lost 5 bases, leaving 7 bases of the junction unmatched. The CDR3 totals 17 residues. The CDR3 loop reads CASSPWTSGRLYNEQFF. For the CDR3, the DNA is TGTGCCAGCAGTCCCTGGACTAGCGGGAGACTCTACAATGAGCAGTTCTTC.

The chain is built from TRBV28 and TRBJ1-2; D is unresolved. The CDR3 covers 14 residues. V lost 2 bases and J 2 bases, leaving 9 bases between the germline ends. CDR1 and CDR2 (germline): MDHEN, SYDVKM. The CDR3 DNA is TGTGCCAGCAGTTTACACGGAGGAAACTATGGCTACACCTTC. This sequence encodes CASSLHGGNYGYTF.

The rearrangement links TRBV5-1 to TRBJ1-5; 7 bases are shared with TRBD1. Per germline, CDR1 SGHRS and CDR2 YFSETQ. With 0 bases clipped from V and 6 bases from J, the junction kept 6 bases outside the gene matches. The CDR3 contains 15 residues. The CDR3 spells CASSLEGGAGQPQHF. Here the CDR3 DNA reads TGCGCCAGCAGCTTGGAAGGGGGCGCCGGTCAGCCCCAGCATTTT.